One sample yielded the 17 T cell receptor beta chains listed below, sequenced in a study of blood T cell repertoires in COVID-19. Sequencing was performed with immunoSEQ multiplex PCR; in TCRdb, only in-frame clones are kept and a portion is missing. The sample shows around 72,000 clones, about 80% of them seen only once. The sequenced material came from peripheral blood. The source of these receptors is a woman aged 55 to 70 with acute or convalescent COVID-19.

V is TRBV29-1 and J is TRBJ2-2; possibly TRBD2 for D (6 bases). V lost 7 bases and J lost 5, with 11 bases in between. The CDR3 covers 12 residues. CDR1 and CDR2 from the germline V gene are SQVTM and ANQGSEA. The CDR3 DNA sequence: TGCAGCGCGGGAGAGAGAACCGGGGAGCTGTTTTTT. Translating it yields CSAGERTGELFF.

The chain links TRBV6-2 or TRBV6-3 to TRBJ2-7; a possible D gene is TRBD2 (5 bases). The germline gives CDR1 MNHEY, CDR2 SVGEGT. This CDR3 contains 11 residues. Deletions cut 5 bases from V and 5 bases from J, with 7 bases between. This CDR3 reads CASSTRDEQYF. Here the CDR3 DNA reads TGTGCCAGCAGTACTAGAGACGAGCAGTACTTC.

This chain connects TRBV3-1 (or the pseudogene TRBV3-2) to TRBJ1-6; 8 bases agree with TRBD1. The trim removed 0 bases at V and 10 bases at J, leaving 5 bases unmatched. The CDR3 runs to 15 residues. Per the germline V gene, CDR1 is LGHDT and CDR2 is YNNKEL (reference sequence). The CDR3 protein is CASSQDPTGGSPLHF. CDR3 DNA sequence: TGTGCCAGCAGCCAAGATCCCACAGGGGGGTCACCCCTCCACTTT.

CDR3 protein: CASSSQGLSTDTQYF. The DNA of the CDR3 is TGCGCCAGCAGCTCCCAAGGACTGAGCACAGATACGCAGTATTTT. The chain recombines TRBV5-1 with TRBJ2-3; tentatively, D is TRBD2 (5 bases). Germline V lookup: CDR1 SGHRS, CDR2 YFSETQ. The V and J ends lost 3 bases and 0 bases respectively, with 11 bases between them. This CDR3 is built from 15 residues.

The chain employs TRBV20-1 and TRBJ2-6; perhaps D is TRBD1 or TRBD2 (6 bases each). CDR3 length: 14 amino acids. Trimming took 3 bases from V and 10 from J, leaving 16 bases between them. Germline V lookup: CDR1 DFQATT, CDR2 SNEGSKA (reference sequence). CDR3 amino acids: CSASGGHSRNVLTF. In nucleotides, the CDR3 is TGCAGTGCTAGTGGGGGGCATTCTCGGAACGTCCTGACTTTC.

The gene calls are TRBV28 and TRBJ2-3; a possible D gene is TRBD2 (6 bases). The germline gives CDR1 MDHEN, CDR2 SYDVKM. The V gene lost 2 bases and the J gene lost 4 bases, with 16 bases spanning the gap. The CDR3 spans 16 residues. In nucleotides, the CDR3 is TGTGCCAGCAGTTTAGGAGGGGTCTTAGCGGCAGATACGCAGTATTTT. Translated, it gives CASSLGGVLAADTQYF.

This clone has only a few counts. DNA of the CDR3: TGCGCCAGCAGCCCGGGACAGAGCTCCTACGAGCAGTACTTC. This gives the protein CASSPGQSSYEQYF. This rearrangement joins TRBV5-1 to TRBJ2-7, with TRBD1 matching over 7 bases. With V trimmed by 4 bases and J by 0 bases, 4 bases remained unmatched. The CDR3 covers 14 residues. The germline gives CDR1 SGHRS, CDR2 YFSETQ.

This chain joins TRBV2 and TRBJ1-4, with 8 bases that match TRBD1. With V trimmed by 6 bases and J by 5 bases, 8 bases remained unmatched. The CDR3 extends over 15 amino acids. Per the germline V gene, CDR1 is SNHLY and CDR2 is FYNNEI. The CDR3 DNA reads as TGTGCCAGCAGGGAAAGGGACAGGCGGAATGAAAAACTGTTTTTT. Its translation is CASRERDRRNEKLFF. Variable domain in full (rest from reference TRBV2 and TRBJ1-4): EPEVTQTPSHQVTQMGQEVILRCVPISNHLYFYWYRQILGQKVEFLVSFYNNEISEKSEIFDDQFSVERPDGSNFTLKIRSTKLEDSAMYFCASRERDRRNEKLFFGSGTQLSVL.

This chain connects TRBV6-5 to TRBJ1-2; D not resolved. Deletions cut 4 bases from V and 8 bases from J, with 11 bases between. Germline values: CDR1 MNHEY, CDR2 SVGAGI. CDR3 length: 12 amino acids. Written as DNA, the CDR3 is TGTGCCAGCAGTTCTGCGACGGAGGGCTACACCTTC. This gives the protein CASSSATEGYTF.

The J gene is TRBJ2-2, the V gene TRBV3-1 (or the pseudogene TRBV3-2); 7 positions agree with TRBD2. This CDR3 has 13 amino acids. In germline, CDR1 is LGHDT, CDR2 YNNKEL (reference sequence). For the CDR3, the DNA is TGTGCGTCGGGCGGGGGGAACACCGGGGAGCTGTTTTTT. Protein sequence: CASGGGNTGELFF.

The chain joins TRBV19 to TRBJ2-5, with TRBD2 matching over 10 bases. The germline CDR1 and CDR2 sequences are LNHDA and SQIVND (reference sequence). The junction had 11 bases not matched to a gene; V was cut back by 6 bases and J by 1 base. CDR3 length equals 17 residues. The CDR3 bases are TGTGCCAGTAGCCCGGGGGCTAGCGGGGGAGCCCAAGAGACCCAGTACTTC. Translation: CASSPGASGGAQETQYF.

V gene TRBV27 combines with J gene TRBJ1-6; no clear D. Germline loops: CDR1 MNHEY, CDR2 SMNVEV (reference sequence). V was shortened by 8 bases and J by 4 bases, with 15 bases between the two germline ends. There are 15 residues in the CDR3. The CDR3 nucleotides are TGTGCCAGCGGAAAGTGGACTGATTATAATTCACCCCTCCACTTT. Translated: CASGKWTDYNSPLHF.

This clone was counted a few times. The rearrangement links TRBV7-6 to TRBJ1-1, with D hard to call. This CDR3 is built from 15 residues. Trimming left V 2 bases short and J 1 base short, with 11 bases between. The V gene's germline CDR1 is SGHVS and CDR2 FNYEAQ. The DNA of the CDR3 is TGTGCCAGCAGCTTACAGGCCGGAAGGAACACTGAAGCTTTCTTT. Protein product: CASSLQAGRNTEAFF.

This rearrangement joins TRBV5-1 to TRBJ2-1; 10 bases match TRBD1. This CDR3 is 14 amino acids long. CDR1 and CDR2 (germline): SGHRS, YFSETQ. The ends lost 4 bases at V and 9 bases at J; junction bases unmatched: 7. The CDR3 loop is CASSLRDRGGEQFF. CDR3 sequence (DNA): TGCGCCAGCAGCCTCCGGGACAGGGGCGGTGAGCAGTTCTTC.

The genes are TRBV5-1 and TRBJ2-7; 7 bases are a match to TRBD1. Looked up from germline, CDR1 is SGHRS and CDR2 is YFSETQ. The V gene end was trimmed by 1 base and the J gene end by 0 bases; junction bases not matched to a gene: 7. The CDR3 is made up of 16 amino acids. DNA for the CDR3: TGCGCCAGCAGCTTGAAGCCGGACAGGCACTCCTACGAGCAGTACTTC. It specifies CASSLKPDRHSYEQYF.

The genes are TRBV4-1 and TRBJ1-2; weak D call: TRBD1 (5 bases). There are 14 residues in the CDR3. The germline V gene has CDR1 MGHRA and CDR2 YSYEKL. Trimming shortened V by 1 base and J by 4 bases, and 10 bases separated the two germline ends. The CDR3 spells CASSQGQLTYGYTF. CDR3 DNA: TGCGCCAGCAGCCAAGGACAGCTGACCTATGGCTACACCTTC.

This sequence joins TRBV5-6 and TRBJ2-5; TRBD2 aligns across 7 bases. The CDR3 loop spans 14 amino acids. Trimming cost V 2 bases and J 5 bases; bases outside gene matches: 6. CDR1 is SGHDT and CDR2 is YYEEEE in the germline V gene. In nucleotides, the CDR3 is TGTGCCAGCAGCTTTCTGGCGGGGGTGGAGACCCAGTACTTC. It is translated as CASSFLAGVETQYF.